This TCR beta chain stems from a study of OX40 agonist ivuxolimab in advanced cancers. Per germline, CDR1 SGHRS and CDR2 YFSETQ. The CDR3 consists of 13 residues. Trimming cost V 2 bases and J 2 bases, with 7 bases left between them. Here immunoSEQ multiplex PCR was the method, and the copy in TCRdb shows in-frame clones only, minus some. The repertoire holds more than 45,000 clones, more than 85% seen once, with 1.5% to 2% in the top ten. This clonotype was obtained from an adult with an advanced solid tumor such as melanoma, head and neck, liver or kidney cancer. The chain carries TRBV5-1 and TRBJ2-5; D not resolved. The sequencing here drew on CD4+ or CD8+ T cells sorted from blood, taken in a trial of the OX40 agonist ivuxolimab. The CDR3, as DNA: TGCGCCAGCAGCTTTGGCGAACAAGAGACCCAGTACTTC. It codes for CASSFGEQETQYF.